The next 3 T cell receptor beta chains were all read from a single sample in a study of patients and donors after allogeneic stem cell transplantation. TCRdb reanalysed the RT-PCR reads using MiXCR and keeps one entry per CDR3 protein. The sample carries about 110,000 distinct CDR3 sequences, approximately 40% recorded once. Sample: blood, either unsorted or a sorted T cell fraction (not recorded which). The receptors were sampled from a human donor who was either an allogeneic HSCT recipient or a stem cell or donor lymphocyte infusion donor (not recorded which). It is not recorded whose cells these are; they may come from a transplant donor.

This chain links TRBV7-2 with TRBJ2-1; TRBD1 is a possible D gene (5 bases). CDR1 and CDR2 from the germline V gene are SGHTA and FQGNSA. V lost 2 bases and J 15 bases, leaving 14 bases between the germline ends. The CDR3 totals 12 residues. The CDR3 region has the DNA TGTGCCAGCAGCTTAAGGGGCCCCAAGTGGTTCTTC. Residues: CASSLRGPKWFF.

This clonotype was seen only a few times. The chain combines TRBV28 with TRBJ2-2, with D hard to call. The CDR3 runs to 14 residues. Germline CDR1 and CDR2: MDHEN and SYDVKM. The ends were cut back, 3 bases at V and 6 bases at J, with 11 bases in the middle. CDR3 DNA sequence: TGTGCCAGCAGTTTCGGTTCGCGTGCCGGGGAGCTGTTTTTT. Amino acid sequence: CASSFGSRAGELFF.

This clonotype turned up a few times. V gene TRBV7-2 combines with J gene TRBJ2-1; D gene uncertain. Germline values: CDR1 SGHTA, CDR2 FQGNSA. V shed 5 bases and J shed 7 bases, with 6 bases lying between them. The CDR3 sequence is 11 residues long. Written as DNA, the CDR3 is TGTGCCAGCAGCGTACATAATGAGCAGTTCTTC. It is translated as CASSVHNEQFF.